This T cell receptor (beta chain) was captured by sequencing in a study of T cell responses to AZD1222 COVID-19 vaccine. Study-level points and caveats: Repertoire collection took place solely once the T cell response had peaked. White British people made up most donors, females outnumbered males, and clonal diversity was possibly underestimated.

Using immunoSEQ multiplex PCR, the repertoire was profiled, and TCRdb retains in-frame clones only, with some absent. This sample carries 140,000 to 150,000 clones, more than 85% of them seen once, and the ten largest clones take roughly 12%. To note about this clone: Antigen unknown.

J was trimmed by 3 bases and V by 3 bases; bases with no gene match: 3. The CDR3 totals 14 residues. Looked up from germline, CDR1 is LGHDT and CDR2 is YNNKEL (reference sequence). This sample comprised peripheral blood, obtained after recovery from COVID-19. V and J are TRBV3-1 (or the pseudogene TRBV3-2) and TRBJ2-3; 7 bases agree with TRBD1. The sequence derives from an adult who had recovered from COVID-19. The CDR3 is CASSHGTVTDTQYF. In nucleotides, the CDR3 is TGTGCCAGCAGCCACGGGACAGTTACAGATACGCAGTATTTT.